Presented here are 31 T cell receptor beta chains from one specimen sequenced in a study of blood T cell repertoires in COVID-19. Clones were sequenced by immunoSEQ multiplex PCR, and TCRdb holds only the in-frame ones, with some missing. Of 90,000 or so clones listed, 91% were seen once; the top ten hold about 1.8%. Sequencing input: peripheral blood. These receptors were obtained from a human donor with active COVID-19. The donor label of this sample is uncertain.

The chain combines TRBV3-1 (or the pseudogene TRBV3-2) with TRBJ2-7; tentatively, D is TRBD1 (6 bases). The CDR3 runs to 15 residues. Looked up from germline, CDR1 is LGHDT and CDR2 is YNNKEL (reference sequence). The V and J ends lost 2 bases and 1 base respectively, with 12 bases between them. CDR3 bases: TGTGCCAGCAGCCAAACGGGACATGGGTCCTACGAGCAGTACTTC. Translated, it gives CASSQTGHGSYEQYF.

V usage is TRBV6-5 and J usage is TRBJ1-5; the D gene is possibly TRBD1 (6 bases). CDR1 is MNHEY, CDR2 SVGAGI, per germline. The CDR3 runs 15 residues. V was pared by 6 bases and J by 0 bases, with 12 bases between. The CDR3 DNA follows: TGTGCCAGCAGCCGGGACACCTATAGCAATCAGCCCCAGCATTTT. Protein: CASSRDTYSNQPQHF.

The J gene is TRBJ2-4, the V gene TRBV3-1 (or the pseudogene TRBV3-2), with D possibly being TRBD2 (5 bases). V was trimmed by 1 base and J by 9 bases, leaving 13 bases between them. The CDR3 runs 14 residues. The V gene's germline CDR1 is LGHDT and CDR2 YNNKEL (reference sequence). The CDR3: CASSQARLRGIQYF. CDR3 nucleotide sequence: TGTGCCAGCAGCCAAGCTCGACTTCGGGGCATTCAGTACTTC.

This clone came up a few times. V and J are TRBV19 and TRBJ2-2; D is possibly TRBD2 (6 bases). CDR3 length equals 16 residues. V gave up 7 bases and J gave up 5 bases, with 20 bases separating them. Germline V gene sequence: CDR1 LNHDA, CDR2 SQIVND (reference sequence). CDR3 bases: TGTGCCAGTACCGACCCTGCGTCAGGGAGGACCGGGGAGCTGTTTTTT. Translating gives CASTDPASGRTGELFF.

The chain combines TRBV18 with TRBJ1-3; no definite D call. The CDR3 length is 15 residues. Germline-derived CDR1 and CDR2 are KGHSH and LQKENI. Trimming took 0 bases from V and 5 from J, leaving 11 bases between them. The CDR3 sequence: CASSPPSGERNTIYF. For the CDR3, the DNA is TGTGCCAGCTCACCACCATCTGGGGAGAGAAACACCATATATTTT.

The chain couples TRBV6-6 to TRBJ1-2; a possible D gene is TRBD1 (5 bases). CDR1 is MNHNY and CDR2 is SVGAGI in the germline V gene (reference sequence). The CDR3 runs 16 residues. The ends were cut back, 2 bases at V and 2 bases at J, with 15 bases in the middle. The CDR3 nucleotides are TGTGCCAGCAGTTACCCCTTTAGGGACTCAAACTATGGCTACACCTTC. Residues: CASSYPFRDSNYGYTF.

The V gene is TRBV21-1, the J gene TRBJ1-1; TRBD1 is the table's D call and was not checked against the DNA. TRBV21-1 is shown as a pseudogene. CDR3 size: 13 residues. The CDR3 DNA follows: TGTGCCAGCAGCAAACAATCGAACACTGAAGCTTTCTTT. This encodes CASSKQSNTEAFF.

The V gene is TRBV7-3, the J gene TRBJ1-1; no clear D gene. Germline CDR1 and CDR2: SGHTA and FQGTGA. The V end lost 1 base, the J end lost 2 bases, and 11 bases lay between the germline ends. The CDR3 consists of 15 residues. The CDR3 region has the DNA TGTGCCAGCAGCTTAATGGCCCCCGCCAACACTGAAGCTTTCTTT. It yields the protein CASSLMAPANTEAFF.

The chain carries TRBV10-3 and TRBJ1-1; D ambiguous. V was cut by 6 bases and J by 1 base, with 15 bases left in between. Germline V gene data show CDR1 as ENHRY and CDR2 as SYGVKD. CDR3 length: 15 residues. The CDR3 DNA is TGTGCCATCAGGGCGGGAGAGGAATGGAACACTGAAGCTTTCTTT. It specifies CAIRAGEEWNTEAFF.

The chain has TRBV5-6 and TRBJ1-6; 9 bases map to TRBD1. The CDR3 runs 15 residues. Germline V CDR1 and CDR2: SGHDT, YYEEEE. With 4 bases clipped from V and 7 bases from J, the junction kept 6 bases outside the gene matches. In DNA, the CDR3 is TGTGCCAGCAGCATCCCCGGGACAGGGAATTCACCCCTCCACTTT. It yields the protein CASSIPGTGNSPLHF.

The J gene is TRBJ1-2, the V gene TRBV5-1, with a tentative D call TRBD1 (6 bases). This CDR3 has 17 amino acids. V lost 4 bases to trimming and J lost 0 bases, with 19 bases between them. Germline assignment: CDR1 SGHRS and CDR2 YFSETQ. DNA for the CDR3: TGCGCCAGCAGCCCGGGGACACCGTTGGGGACTAACTATGGCTACACCTTC. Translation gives CASSPGTPLGTNYGYTF.

CDR3 nucleotide sequence: TGCAGCGTTGGGGACAGGGGCAACTATGGCTACACCTTC. It yields the protein CSVGDRGNYGYTF. The rearrangement uses TRBV29-1 and TRBJ1-2; 10 nucleotides match TRBD1. Germline CDR1 and CDR2: SQVTM and ANQGSEA. J gave up 2 bases and V 4 bases, and 1 base lay outside the gene matches. This CDR3 has 13 amino acids.

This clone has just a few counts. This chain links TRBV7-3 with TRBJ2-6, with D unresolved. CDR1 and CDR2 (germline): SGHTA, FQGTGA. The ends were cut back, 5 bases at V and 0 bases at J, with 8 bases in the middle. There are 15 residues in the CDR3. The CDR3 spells CASSATGSGANVLTF. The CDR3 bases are TGTGCCAGCAGCGCCACGGGCTCTGGGGCCAACGTCCTGACTTTC.

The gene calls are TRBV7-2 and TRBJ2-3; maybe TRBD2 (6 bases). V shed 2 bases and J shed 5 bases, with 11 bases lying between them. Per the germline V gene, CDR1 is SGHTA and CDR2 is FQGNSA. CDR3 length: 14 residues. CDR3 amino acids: CASSLSGGGDTQYF. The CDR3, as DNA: TGTGCCAGCAGCTTATCCGGGGGTGGAGATACGCAGTATTTT.

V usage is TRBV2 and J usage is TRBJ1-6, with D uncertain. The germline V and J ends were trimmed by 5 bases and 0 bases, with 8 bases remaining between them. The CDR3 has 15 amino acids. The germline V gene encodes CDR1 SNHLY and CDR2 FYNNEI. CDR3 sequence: CASSLASSYNSPLHF. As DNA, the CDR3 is TGTGCCAGCAGTCTAGCTAGCTCCTATAATTCACCCCTCCACTTT.

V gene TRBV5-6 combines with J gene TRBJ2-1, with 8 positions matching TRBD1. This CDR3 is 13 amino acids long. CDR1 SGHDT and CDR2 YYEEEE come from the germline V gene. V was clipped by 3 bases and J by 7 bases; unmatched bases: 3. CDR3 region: CASSWTGKNEQFF. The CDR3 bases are TGTGCCAGCAGCTGGACAGGGAAAAATGAGCAGTTCTTC.

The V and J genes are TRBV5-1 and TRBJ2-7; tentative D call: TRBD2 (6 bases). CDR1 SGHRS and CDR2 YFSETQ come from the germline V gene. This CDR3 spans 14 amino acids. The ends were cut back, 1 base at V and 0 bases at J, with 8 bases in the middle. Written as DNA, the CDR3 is TGCGCCAGCAGCTTGCCGGGGGACTCCTACGAGCAGTACTTC. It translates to CASSLPGDSYEQYF.

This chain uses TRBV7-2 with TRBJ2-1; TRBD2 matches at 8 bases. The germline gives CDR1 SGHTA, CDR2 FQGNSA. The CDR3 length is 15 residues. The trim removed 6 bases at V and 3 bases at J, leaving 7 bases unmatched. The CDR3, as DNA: TGTGCCAGCAGGCAAACCGGGACTAGCTACAATGAGCAGTTCTTC. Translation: CASRQTGTSYNEQFF.

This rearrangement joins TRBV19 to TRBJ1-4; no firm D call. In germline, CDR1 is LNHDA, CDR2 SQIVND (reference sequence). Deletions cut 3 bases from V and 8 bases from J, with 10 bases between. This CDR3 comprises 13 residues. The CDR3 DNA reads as TGTGCCAGTAGTATTCGGGTGCAGGAAAAACTGTTTTTT. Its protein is CASSIRVQEKLFF.

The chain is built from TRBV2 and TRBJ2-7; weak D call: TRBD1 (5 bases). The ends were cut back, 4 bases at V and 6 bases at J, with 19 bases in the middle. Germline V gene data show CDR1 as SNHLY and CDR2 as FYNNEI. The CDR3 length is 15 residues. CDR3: CASSATPKGYIEQYF. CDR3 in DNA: TGTGCCAGCAGTGCCACCCCGAAGGGGTACATCGAGCAGTACTTC.

CDR3 nucleotides: TGTGCCAGCTCACCGCGGGGTGGAGAGACCCAGTACTTC. This translates into CASSPRGGETQYF. V gene TRBV18 combines with J gene TRBJ2-5; tentatively, D is TRBD2 (6 bases). Per germline, CDR1 KGHSH and CDR2 LQKENI. Trimming cost V 3 bases and J 4 bases, with 9 bases left between them. The CDR3 sequence is 13 residues long.

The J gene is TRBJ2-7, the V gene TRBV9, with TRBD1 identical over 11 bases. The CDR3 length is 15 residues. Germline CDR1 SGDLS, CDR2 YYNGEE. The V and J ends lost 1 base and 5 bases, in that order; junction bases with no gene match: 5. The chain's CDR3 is CASSVSDRGLNEQYF. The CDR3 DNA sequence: TGTGCCAGCAGCGTATCGGACAGGGGGCTGAACGAGCAGTACTTC.

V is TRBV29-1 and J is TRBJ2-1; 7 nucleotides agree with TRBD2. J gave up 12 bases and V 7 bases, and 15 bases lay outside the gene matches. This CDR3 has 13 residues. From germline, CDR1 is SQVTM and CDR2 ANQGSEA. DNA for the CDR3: TGCAGCGCATATCAGGGACTATCCTTCGGGCAGTTCTTC. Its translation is CSAYQGLSFGQFF.

The CDR3 nucleotides read TGTGCCAGCAGCTCCCATAGCGGGGGCCGGTCCTACGAGCAGTACTTC. Its translation: CASSSHSGGRSYEQYF. The rearrangement links TRBV7-2 to TRBJ2-7; 9 bases are a match to TRBD2. V was clipped by 4 bases and J by 1 base; unmatched bases: 8. This CDR3 has 16 residues. The germline V gene encodes CDR1 SGHTA and CDR2 FQGNSA. The whole variable domain, remainder taken from reference TRBV7-2 and TRBJ2-7, is GAGVSQSPSNKVTEKGKDVELRCDPISGHTALYWYRQSLGQGLEFLIYFQGNSAPDKSGLPSDRFSAERTGGSVSTLTIQRTQQEDSAVYLCASSSHSGGRSYEQYFGPGTRLTVT.

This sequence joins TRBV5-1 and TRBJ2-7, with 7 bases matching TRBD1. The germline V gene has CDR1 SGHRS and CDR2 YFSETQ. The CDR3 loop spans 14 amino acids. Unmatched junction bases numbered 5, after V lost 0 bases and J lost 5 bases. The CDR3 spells CASSLEGGLDEQYF. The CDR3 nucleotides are TGCGCCAGCAGCTTGGAAGGGGGCCTTGACGAGCAGTACTTC.

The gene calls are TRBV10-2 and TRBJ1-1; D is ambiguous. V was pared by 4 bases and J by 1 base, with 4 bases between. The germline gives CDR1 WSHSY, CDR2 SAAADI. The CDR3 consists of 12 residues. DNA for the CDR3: TGCGCCAGCAGTGTTAGGAACACTGAAGCTTTCTTT. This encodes CASSVRNTEAFF.

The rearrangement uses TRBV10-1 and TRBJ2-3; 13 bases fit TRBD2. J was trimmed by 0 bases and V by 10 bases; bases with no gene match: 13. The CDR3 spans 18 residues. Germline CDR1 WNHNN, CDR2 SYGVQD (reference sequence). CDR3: CANQLAGGLRASTDTQYF. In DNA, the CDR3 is TGCGCCAATCAACTAGCGGGGGGGCTCCGAGCTAGCACAGATACGCAGTATTTT.

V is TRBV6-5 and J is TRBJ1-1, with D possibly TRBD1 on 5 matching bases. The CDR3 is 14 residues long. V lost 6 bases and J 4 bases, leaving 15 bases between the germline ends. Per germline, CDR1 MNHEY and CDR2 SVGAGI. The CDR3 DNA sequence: TGTGCCAGCAGGGCGAGCAGGGAGGGCACTGAAGCTTTCTTT. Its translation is CASRASREGTEAFF.

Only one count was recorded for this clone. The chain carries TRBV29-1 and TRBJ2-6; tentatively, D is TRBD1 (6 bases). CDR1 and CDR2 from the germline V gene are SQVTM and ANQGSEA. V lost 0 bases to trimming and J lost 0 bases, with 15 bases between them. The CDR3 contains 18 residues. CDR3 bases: TGCAGCGTTGAAGATCGGACAGCCCTCAGCTCTGGGGCCAACGTCCTGACTTTC. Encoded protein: CSVEDRTALSSGANVLTF. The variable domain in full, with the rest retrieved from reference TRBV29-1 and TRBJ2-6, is SAVISQKPSRDICQRGTSLTIQCQVDSQVTMMFWYRQQPGQSLTLIATANQGSEATYESGFVIDKFPISRPNLTFSTLTVSNMSPEDSSIYLCSVEDRTALSSGANVLTFGAGSRLTVL.

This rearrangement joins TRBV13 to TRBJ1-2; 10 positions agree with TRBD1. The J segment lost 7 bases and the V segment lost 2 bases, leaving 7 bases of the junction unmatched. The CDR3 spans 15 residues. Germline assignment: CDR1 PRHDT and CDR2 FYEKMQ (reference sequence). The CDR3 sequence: CASSLKGQGNRGYTF. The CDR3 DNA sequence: TGTGCCAGCAGCTTAAAGGGACAGGGGAATCGTGGCTACACCTTC.

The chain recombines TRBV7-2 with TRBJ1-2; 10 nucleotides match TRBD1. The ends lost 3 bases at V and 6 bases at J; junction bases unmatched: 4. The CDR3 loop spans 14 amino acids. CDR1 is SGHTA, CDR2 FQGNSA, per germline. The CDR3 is CASSFRQGADGYTF. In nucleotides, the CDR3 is TGTGCCAGCAGCTTTCGACAGGGGGCCGATGGCTACACCTTC. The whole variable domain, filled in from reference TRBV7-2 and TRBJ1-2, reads GAGVSQSPSNKVTEKGKDVELRCDPISGHTALYWYRQSLGQGLEFLIYFQGNSAPDKSGLPSDRFSAERTGGSVSTLTIQRTQQEDSAVYLCASSFRQGADGYTFGSGTRLTVV.